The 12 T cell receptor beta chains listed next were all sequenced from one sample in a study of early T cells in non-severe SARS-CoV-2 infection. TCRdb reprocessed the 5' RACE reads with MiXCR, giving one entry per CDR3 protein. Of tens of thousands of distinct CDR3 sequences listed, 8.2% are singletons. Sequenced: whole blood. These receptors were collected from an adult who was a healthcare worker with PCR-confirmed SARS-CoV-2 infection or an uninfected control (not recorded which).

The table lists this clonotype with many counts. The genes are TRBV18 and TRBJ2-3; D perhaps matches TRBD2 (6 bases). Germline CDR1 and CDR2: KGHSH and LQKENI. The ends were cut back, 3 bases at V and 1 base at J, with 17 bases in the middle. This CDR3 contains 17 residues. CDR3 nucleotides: TGTGCCAGCTCACCGTCCCCCCTTGCTAGCGGCACAGATACGCAGTATTTT. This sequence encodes CASSPSPLASGTDTQYF.

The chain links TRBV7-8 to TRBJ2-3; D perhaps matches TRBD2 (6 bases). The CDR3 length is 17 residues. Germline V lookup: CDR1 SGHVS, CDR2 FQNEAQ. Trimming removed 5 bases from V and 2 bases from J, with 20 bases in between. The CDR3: CASSRNLLLAPTDTQYF. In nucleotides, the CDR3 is TGTGCCAGCAGCCGTAACCTCCTACTAGCCCCCACAGATACGCAGTATTTT.

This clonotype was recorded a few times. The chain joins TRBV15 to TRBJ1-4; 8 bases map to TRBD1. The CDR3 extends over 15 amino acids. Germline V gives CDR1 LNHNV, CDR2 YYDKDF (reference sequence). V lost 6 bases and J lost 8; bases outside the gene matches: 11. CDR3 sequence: CATSTTTGEREKLFF. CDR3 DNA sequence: TGTGCCACCAGTACTACGACAGGGGAACGGGAAAAACTGTTTTTT.

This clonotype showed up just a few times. CDR3 protein: CASSPYRDSGANVLTF. CDR3 DNA: TGTGCCAGCAGTCCATACAGGGACTCTGGGGCCAACGTCCTGACTTTC. The chain links TRBV28 to TRBJ2-6; TRBD1 might be the D (6 bases). This CDR3 is 16 amino acids long. V lost 5 bases to trimming and J lost 0 bases, with 11 bases between them. The germline CDR1 and CDR2 sequences are MDHEN and SYDVKM.

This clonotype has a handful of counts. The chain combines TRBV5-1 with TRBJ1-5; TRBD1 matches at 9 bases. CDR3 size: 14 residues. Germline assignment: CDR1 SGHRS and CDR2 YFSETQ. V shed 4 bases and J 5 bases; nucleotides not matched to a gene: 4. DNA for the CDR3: TGCGCCAGCAGCCGGACAGGGGAGGATCAGCCCCAGCATTTT. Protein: CASSRTGEDQPQHF.

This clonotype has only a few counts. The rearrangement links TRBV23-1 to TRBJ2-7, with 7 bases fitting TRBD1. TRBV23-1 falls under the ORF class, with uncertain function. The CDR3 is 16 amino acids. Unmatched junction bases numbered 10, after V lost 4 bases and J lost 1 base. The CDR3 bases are TGCGCCAGCAGTCCTACTCGACAGGGAAAATCCTACGAGCAGTACTTC. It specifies CASSPTRQGKSYEQYF.

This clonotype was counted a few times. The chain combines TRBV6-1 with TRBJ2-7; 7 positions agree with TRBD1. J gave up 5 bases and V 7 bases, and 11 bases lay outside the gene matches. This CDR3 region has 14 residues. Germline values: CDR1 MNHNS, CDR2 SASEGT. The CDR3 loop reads CASNIDRVKDEQYF. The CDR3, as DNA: TGTGCCAGCAATATAGACAGGGTGAAGGACGAGCAGTACTTC.

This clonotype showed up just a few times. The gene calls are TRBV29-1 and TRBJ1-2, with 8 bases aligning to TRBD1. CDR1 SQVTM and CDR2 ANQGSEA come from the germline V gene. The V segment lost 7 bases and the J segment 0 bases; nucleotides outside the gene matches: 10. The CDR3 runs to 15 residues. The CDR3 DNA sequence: TGCAGCGCTACAGGGGGGACGCTGACTAACTATGGCTACACCTTC. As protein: CSATGGTLTNYGYTF.

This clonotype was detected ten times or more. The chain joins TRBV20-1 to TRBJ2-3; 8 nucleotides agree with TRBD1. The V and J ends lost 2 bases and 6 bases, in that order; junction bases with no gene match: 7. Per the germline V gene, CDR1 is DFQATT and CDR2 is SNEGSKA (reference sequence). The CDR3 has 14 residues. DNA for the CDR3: TGCAGTGCTAGATTCCAGGGGGCGCTTGATACGCAGTATTTT. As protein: CSARFQGALDTQYF.

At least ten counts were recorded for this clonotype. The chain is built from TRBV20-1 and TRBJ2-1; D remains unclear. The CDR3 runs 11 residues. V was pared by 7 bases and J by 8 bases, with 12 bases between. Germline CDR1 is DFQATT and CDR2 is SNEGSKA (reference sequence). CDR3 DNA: TGCAGTGTTAAGCAGGCGTATGAGCAGTTCTTC. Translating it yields CSVKQAYEQFF.

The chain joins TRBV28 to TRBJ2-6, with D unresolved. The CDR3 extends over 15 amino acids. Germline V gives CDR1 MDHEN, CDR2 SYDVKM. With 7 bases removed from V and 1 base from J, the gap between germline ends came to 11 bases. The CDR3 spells CASIGWDSGANVLTF. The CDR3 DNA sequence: TGTGCCAGCATTGGGTGGGATTCTGGGGCCAACGTCCTGACTTTC.

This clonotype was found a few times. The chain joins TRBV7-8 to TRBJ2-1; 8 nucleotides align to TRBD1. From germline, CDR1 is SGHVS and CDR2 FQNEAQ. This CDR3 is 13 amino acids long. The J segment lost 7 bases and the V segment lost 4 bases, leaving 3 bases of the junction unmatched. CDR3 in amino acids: CASSSDRVNEQFF. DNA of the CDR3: TGTGCCAGCAGCTCGGACAGGGTTAATGAGCAGTTCTTC.